Below, 2 T cell receptor beta chains from the same sample are listed, as sequenced in a study of blood T cell repertoires in COVID-19. Clones were sequenced by immunoSEQ multiplex PCR, and TCRdb holds only the in-frame ones, with some missing. The data show 200,000 to 300,000 clones, approximately 84% seen once. The source material was peripheral blood. The receptors shown here come from a man aged 45-60 years with acute or convalescent COVID-19.

The CDR3 sequence: CASSVSGGTEAFF. Here the CDR3 DNA reads TGTGCCAGCAGTGTTTCAGGAGGGACTGAAGCTTTCTTT. This chain connects TRBV2 to TRBJ1-1, with no clear D. V lost 4 bases to trimming and J lost 5 bases, with 11 bases between them. The CDR3 consists of 13 residues. CDR1 and CDR2 from the germline V gene are SNHLY and FYNNEI.

The chain recombines TRBV5-5 with TRBJ1-2, with D perhaps TRBD1 (6 bases). Germline loops: CDR1 SGHKS, CDR2 YYEKEE (reference sequence). V lost 0 bases to trimming and J lost 0 bases, with 12 bases between them. This CDR3 has 16 amino acids. The CDR3 DNA reads as TGTGCCAGCAGCTTGGACCTTGACAGGTCTAACTATGGCTACACCTTC. Protein sequence: CASSLDLDRSNYGYTF.